Listed below are T cell receptor beta chains from one sample, sequenced in a study of blood T cell repertoires in COVID-19. Some clones are missing from TCRdb's copy, which holds only in-frame ones; the method was immunoSEQ multiplex PCR. The sample carries some 200,000 clones, around nine tenths recorded once. The sequencing input was peripheral blood. These receptors all stem from a man aged 40-50 years with active or convalescent COVID-19. The CDR3 runs from the conserved cysteine through the conserved F or W. D genes are given only for firm matches. Rows may omit the clone size; those that give it use once, few, many or a size class.

clone size: -; V gene: TRBV30; J gene: TRBJ1-5; D gene: TRBD1; CDR3 DNA: TGTGCCTGGAGTCACAGGGGGGGGAGGGGGCAGCCCCAGCATTTT; CDR3 protein: CAWSHRGGRGQPQHF
clone size: -; V gene: TRBV14; J gene: TRBJ1-6; D gene: -; CDR3 DNA: TGTGCCAGCAGCCATCGTCGGACAGTAGATTATAATTCACCCCTCCACTTT; CDR3 protein: CASSHRRTVDYNSPLHF
clone size: -; V gene: TRBV2; J gene: TRBJ1-2; D gene: -; CDR3 DNA: TGTGCCAGCAGCCTGCAGAGGACAGTCCTGGGCGGTGGCTACACCTTC; CDR3 protein: CASSLQRTVLGGGYTF
clone size: -; V gene: TRBV28; J gene: TRBJ2-7; D gene: -; CDR3 DNA: TGTGCCAGCAGTCTGACCTCCTACGAGCGGTACTTC; CDR3 protein: CASSLTSYERYF
clone size: once; V gene: TRBV10-3; J gene: TRBJ1-1; D gene: -; CDR3 DNA: TGTGCCATCAGTGAGTCGAATAAATTGGCCGCCCCACAAGGGGACACTGAAGCTTTCTTT; CDR3 protein: CAISESNKLAAPQGDTEAFF
clone size: -; V gene: TRBV6-1; J gene: TRBJ2-2; D gene: TRBD2; CDR3 DNA: TGTGCCAGCAGTGAACTAATAGCGGGGGTCGCCGGGGAGCTGTTTTTT; CDR3 protein: CASSELIAGVAGELFF
clone size: -; V gene: TRBV7-6; J gene: TRBJ2-5; D gene: TRBD2; CDR3 DNA: TGTGCCAGCAACCCTACCAGCGGGGGGCCCAGAGAGACCCAGTACTTC; CDR3 protein: CASNPTSGGPRETQYF
clone size: few; V gene: TRBV5-4; J gene: TRBJ2-7; D gene: -; CDR3 DNA: TGTGCCAGCAGCTTGGATTTACTGAACGAGCAGTACTTC; CDR3 protein: CASSLDLLNEQYF
clone size: -; V gene: TRBV19; J gene: TRBJ2-1; D gene: -; CDR3 DNA: TGTGCCAGTAGTCCTTACCGGGGGATCTACAATGAGCAGTTCTTC; CDR3 protein: CASSPYRGIYNEQFF
clone size: -; V gene: TRBV9; J gene: TRBJ2-3; D gene: -; CDR3 DNA: TGTGCCAGCGGGCCCGGGGCAGATACGCAGTATTTT; CDR3 protein: CASGPGADTQYF
clone size: -; V gene: TRBV18; J gene: TRBJ1-2; D gene: TRBD1; CDR3 DNA: TGTGCCAGCTCACCCTCGACAGGGTTAGTTGCGGGCTACACCTTC; CDR3 protein: CASSPSTGLVAGYTF